These 10 T cell receptor delta chains came from one sample sequenced in a study of γδ T cells in repeated Plasmodium falciparum infection. TCRdb fed the multiplex PCR reads to CATT. Of tens of thousands of delta-chain clones detected, 0.8% to 1% appear once; the ten largest clones hold just under 10%. Vgamma9/Vdelta2+ and Vdelta2-negative gammadelta T cells were flow-sorted from PBMC for bulk sequencing. Sequenced material: gamma-delta T cells from blood. The source is a pool of human donors (malaria-infected and uninfected, not separated).

Points on this clone: The TCRdb protein comes from a much larger clone and disagrees with this DNA's translation at residue 14, likely due to a read error; the protein given here is derived from the DNA. This sequence joins TRDV1 and TRDJ1, with no clear D. The J gene was not available in TCRdb and was assigned here by matching the DNA to germline segments. Deletions cut 3 bases from V and 3 bases from J, with 26 bases between. The CDR3 sequence is 19 residues long. CDR1 TSWWSYY and CDR2 QGS come from the germline V gene. In nucleotides, the CDR3 is TGTGCTCTTGGGGACAATAAATTTCGCTGTTCCCCGTACGCCGATAAACTCATCTTT. Protein: CALGDNKFRCSPYADKLIF.

Turning to this clone: This probably arose from a read error, given a far larger clone one base away. Within the sample, other DNA sequences also encode this same CDR3. No J gene was named, though the V gene is TRDV2; TRDD3 was called by the table and not checked on the DNA. This CDR3 is built from 19 residues. In germline, CDR1 is GEAIGNYY, CDR2 EKD. This CDR3 reads CACDSVLIPTGGFTDKLIF. As DNA, the CDR3 is TGTGCCTGTGACTCCGTTTTGATCCCTACTGGGGGATTCACCGATAAACTTATCTTT.

Remarks on this clone: The TCRdb protein comes from a much larger clone and disagrees with this DNA's translation at residue 5, likely due to a read error; the protein given here is derived from the DNA. V usage is TRDV2 and J usage is TRDJ3, with 9 bases aligning to TRDD3. TCRdb records no J gene; here it was assigned by comparing the DNA to germline. The CDR3 extends over 19 amino acids. Germline loops: CDR1 GEAIGNYY, CDR2 EKD. Trimming removed 2 bases from V and 0 bases from J; junction bases left unmatched: 7. CDR3 residues: CACDKNWGSSSWDTRQMFF. Here the CDR3 DNA reads TGTGCCTGTGACAAGAACTGGGGGAGTAGCTCCTGGGACACCCGACAGATGTTTTTC.

Comment on this clone: Since a far larger clone is one base different, this is likely a read error. The same CDR3 arises from other DNA sequences in this sample as well. The chain links TRDV1 to TRDJ1; 9 nucleotides align to TRDD3. The J gene comes from matching the DNA to germline here; TCRdb lacks it. Germline V gives CDR1 TSWWSYY, CDR2 QGS. This CDR3 has 25 amino acids. DNA of the CDR3: TGTGCTCTTGGGGAACTATGGGCGTTCCTACGTTCCACTGGGGGAAAACAGGGGGAGACCGACAAACTCATCTTT. It translates to CALGELWAFLRSTGGKQGETDKLIF.

This clone was counted between two and nine times. TCRdb's protein, taken from a much larger clone, differs from this DNA's translation at residue 7, likely owing to a read error; the protein displayed comes from the DNA. The chain combines TRDV1 with TRDJ1; 7 bases fit TRDD3. The J gene, left out of TCRdb, was set here by checking the DNA against germline. The CDR3 extends over 17 amino acids. The V segment lost 4 bases and the J segment 6 bases; nucleotides outside the gene matches: 17. Germline V gene data show CDR1 as TSWWSYY and CDR2 as QGS. The CDR3 loop reads CALGARPPLQLGYKLIF. The CDR3 coding sequence is TGTGCTCTTGGGGCTCGCCCCCCCTTACAACTGGGGTATAAACTCATCTTT.

Points on this clone: TCRdb records a much larger clone's protein for this DNA, with a difference at residue 3 that likely arises from a read error; the protein given is the translation of the DNA. The chain couples TRDV2 to TRDJ1; no clear D. No J segment appears in TCRdb, so it was assigned here by matching the sequence to germline. The CDR3 runs 15 residues. The germline CDR1 and CDR2 sequences are GEAIGNYY and EKD. The CDR3 spells CASDTVVPDTDKLIF. For the CDR3, the DNA is TGTGCCAGTGACACCGTAGTACCAGACACCGATAAACTCATCTTT.

This clone has at least ten counts. The gene calls are TRDV2 and TRDJ1; D possibly corresponds to TRDD3 (6 bases). This CDR3 is 17 amino acids long. From germline, CDR1 is GEAIGNYY and CDR2 EKD. Trimming stripped 0 bases from V and 1 base from J, with 17 bases between. The CDR3 DNA is TGTGCCTGTGACACCTTGGGGGGACGCCCGTTCACCGATAAACTCATCTTT. It codes for CACDTLGGRPFTDKLIF.

Of note for this clone: A far more abundant clone sits one base away, making this likely a read error. This same CDR3 is encoded by further DNA sequences in the sample. The gene calls are TRDV2 and TRDJ1; 7 bases match TRDD3. The CDR3 contains 19 residues. The germline V gene encodes CDR1 GEAIGNYY and CDR2 EKD. V trimming: 1 base; J trimming: 0 bases; junction bases outside the gene matches: 16. The CDR3 region is CACDTVSPGGGQYTDKLIF. As DNA, the CDR3 is TGTGCCTGTGACACTGTTTCCCCTGGGGGGGGCCAGTACACCGATAAACTCATCTTT.

As regards this clone: TCRdb's entry gives the protein of a much larger clone, which mismatches this DNA's translation at residue 16, likely from a read error; the protein reported here is translated from the DNA. For the V gene the call is TRDV1; the J gene has no call; TRDD3 is the table's D call, not checked against the DNA. Per germline, CDR1 TSWWSYY and CDR2 QGS. The length of the CDR3 is 18 residues. The CDR3 DNA follows: TGTGCTCTTGGGGAACTAAGTCCTACGGAGGATACAACCGATAAACCCATCTTT. Encoded protein: CALGELSPTEDTTDKPIF.

This clone has more than one count but fewer than ten. The translation of this DNA and the TCRdb protein of a much larger clone differ at residue 11, probably owing to a read error; the protein shown here is translated from the DNA. This chain connects TRDV1 to TRDJ1, with 13 bases identical to TRDD3. Since TCRdb gives no J gene, matching the DNA to germline was used here to assign it. The CDR3 has 25 residues. V shed 1 base, J shed 2 bases, and the junction held 28 bases outside the gene matches. CDR1 and CDR2 from the germline V gene are TSWWSYY and QGS. CDR3 DNA: TGTGCTCTTGGGGAACAGAGCTTCCTACTAGTGTACTGGGGGATACGCAGGGGGGGTACCGATAAACTCATCTTT. This sequence encodes CALGEQSFLLVYWGIRRGGTDKLIF.